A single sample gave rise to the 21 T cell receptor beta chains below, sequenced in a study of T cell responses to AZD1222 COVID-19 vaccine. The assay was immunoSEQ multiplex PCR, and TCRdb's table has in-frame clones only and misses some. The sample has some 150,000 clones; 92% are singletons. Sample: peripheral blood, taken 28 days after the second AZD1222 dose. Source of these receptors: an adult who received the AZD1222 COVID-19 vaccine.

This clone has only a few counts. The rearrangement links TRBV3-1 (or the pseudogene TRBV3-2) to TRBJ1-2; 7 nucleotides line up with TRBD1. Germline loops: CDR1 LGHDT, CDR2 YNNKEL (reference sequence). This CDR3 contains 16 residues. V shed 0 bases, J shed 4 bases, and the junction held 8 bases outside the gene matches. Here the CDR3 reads CASSQEMRGRFYGYTF. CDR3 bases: TGTGCCAGCAGCCAAGAAATGAGGGGGCGATTCTATGGCTACACCTTC.

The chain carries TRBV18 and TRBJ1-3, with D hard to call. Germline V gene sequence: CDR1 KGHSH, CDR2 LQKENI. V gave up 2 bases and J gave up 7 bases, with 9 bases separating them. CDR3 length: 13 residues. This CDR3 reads CASSPEPLNTIYF. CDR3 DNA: TGTGCCAGCTCACCAGAGCCCTTGAACACCATATATTTT.

The CDR3 DNA sequence: TGTGCCAGCAGCCAAGATGGGTCGCCCACTAGCACAGATACGCAGTATTTT. It yields the protein CASSQDGSPTSTDTQYF. The chain is built from TRBV3-1 (or the pseudogene TRBV3-2) and TRBJ2-3; D call uncertain. Germline CDR1 is LGHDT and CDR2 is YNNKEL (reference sequence). The length of the CDR3 is 17 residues. Trimming removed 0 bases from V and 0 bases from J, with 13 bases in between.

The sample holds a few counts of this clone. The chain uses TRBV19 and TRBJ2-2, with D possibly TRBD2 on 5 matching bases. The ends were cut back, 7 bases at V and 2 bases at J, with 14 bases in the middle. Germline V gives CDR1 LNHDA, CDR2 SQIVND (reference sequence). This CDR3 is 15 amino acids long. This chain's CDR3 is CASNKFRDNTGELFF. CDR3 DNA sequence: TGTGCCAGTAACAAATTCCGGGATAACACCGGGGAGCTGTTTTTT. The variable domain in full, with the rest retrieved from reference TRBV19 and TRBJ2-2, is DGGITQSPKYLFRKEGQNVTLSCEQNLNHDAMYWYRQDPGQGLRLIYYSQIVNDFQKGDIAEGYSVSREKKESFPLTVTSAQKNPTAFYLCASNKFRDNTGELFFGEGSRLTVL.

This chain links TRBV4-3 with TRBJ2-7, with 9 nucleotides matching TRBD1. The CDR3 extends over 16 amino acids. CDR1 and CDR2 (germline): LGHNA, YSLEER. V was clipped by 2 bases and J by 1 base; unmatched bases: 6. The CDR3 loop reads CASSQSAGTGSYEQYF. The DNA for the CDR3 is TGCGCCAGCAGCCAATCAGCCGGGACAGGGTCCTACGAGCAGTACTTC.

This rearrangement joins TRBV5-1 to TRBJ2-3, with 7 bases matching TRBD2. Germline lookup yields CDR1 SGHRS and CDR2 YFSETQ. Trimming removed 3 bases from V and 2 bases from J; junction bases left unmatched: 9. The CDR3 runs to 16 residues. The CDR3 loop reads CASSSAVTSATDTQYF. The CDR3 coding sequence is TGCGCCAGCAGCTCAGCCGTTACTAGCGCCACAGATACGCAGTATTTT.

The CDR3 DNA follows: TGCGCCAGCAGTGAAGCGGGAGGGCCCGATGAGCAGTTCTTC. Protein product: CASSEAGGPDEQFF. The J gene is TRBJ2-1, the V gene TRBV10-2; 10 bases are a match to TRBD2. Germline V gives CDR1 WSHSY, CDR2 SAAADI. Trimming cost V 3 bases and J 8 bases; bases outside gene matches: 4. The CDR3 length is 14 residues.

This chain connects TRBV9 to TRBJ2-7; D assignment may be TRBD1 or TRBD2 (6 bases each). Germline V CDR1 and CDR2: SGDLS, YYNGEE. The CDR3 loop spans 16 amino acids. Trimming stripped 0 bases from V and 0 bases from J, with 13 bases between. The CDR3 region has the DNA TGTGCCAGCAGCGTAGATTACAAGGGGGGCTCCTACGAGCAGTACTTC. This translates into CASSVDYKGGSYEQYF.

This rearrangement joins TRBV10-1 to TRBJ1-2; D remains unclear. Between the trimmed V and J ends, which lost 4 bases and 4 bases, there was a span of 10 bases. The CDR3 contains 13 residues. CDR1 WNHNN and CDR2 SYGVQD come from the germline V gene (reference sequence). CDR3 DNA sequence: TGCGCCAGCAGTGGGTCGCCGGGCTATGGCTACACCTTC. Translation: CASSGSPGYGYTF.

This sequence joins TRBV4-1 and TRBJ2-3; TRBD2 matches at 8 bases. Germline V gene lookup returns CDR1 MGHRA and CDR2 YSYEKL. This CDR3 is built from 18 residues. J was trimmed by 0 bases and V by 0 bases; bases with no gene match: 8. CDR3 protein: CASSQDQLLADSTDTQYF. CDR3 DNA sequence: TGCGCCAGCAGCCAAGACCAACTACTAGCGGACAGCACAGATACGCAGTATTTT.

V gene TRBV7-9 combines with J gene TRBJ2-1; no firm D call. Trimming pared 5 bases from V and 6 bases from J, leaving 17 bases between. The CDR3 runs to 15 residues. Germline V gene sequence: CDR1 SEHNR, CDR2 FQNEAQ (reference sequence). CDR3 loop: CASSPGRVVPNEQFF. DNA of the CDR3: TGTGCCAGCAGCCCCGGACGGGTGGTTCCCAATGAGCAGTTCTTC.

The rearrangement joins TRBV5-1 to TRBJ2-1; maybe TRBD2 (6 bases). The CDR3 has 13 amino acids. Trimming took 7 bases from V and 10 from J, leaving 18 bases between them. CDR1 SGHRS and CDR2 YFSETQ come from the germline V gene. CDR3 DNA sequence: TGCGCCAGCGGCAATATCGGGAGTGGCGAGCAGTTCTTC. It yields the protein CASGNIGSGEQFF. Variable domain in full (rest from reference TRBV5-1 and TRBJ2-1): KAGVTQTPRYLIKTRGQQVTLSCSPISGHRSVSWYQQTPGQGLQFLFEYFSETQRNKGNFPGRFSGRQFSNSRSEMNVSTLELGDSALYLCASGNIGSGEQFFGPGTRLTVL.

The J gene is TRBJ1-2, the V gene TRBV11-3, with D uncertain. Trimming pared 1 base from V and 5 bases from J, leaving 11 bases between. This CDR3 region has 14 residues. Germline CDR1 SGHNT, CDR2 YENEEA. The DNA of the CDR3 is TGTGCCAGCAGCTTAGGGGCATCAGTATATGGCTACACCTTC. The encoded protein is CASSLGASVYGYTF.

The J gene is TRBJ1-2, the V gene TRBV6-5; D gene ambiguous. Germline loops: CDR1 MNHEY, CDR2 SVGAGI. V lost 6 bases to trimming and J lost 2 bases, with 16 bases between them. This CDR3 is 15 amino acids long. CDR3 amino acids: CASRPRSLINYGYTF. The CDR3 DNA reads TGTGCCAGCAGGCCTCGGTCGTTAATCAACTATGGCTACACCTTC.

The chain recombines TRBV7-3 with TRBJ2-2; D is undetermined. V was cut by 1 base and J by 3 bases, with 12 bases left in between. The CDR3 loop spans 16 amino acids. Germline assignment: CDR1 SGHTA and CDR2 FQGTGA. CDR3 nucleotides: TGTGCCAGCAGCTTAAACGGTCCGGGCGACACCGGGGAGCTGTTTTTT. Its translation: CASSLNGPGDTGELFF.

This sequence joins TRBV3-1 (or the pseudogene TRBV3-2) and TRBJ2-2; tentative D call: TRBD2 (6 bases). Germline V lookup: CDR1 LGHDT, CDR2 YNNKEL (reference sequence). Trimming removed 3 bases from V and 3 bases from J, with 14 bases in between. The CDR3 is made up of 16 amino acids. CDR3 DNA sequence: TGTGCCAGCAGCCACCCCTACGGGAGCGACACCGGGGAGCTGTTTTTT. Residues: CASSHPYGSDTGELFF.

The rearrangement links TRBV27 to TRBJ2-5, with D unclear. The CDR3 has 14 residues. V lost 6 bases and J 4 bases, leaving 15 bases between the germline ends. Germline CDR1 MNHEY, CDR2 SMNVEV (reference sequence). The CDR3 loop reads CASRRLQVGETQYF. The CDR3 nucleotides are TGTGCCAGCAGAAGGCTCCAGGTGGGAGAGACCCAGTACTTC.

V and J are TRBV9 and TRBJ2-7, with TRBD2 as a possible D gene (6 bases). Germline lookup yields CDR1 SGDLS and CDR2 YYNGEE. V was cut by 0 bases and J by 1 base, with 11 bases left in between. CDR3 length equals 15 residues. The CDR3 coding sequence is TGTGCCAGCAGCGTAGTCGCGGGACCATCCTACGAGCAGTACTTC. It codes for CASSVVAGPSYEQYF.

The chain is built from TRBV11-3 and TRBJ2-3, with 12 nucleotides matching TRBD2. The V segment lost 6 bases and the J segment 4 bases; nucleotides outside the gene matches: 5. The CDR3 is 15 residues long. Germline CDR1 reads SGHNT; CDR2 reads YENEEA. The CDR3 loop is CASSSGLAGSDTQYF. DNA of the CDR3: TGTGCCAGCAGTAGTGGACTAGCGGGATCAGATACGCAGTATTTT.

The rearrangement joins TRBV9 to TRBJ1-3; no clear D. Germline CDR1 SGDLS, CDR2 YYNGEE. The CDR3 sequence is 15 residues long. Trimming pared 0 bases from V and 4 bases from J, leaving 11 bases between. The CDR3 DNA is TGTGCCAGCAGCGTAGGTCCGGCGTACGGAAACACCATATATTTT. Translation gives CASSVGPAYGNTIYF. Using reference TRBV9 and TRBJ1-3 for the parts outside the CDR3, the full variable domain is DSGVTQTPKHLITATGQRVTLRCSPRSGDLSVYWYQQSLDQGLQFLIQYYNGEERAKGNILERFSAQQFPDLHSELNLSSLELGDSALYFCASSVGPAYGNTIYFGEGSWLTVV.

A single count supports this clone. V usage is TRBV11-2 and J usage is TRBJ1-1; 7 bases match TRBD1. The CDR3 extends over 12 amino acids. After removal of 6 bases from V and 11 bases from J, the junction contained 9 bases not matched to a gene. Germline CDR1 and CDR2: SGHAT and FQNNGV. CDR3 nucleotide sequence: TGTGCCAGCAGACGACAACAGGGGACGGCTTTCTTT. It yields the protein CASRRQQGTAFF.